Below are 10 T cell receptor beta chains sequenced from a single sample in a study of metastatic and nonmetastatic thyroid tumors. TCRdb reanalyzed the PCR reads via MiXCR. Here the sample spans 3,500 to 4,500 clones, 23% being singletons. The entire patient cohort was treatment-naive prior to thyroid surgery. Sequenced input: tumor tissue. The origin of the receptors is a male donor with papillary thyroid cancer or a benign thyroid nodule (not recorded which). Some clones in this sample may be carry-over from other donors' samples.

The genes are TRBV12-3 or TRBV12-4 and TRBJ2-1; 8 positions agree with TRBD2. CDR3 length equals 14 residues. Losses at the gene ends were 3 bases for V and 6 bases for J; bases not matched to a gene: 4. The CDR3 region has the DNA TGTGCCAGCAGTTTGGGGACTAGGGCCAATGAGCAGTTCTTC. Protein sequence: CASSLGTRANEQFF.

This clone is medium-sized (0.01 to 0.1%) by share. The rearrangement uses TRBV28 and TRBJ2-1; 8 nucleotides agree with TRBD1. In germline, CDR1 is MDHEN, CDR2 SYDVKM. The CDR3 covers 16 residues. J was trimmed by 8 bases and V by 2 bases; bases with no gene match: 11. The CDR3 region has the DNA TGTGCCAGCAGTTTAACTTTAGGGACAGGACTTGATGAGCAGTTCTTC. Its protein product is CASSLTLGTGLDEQFF.

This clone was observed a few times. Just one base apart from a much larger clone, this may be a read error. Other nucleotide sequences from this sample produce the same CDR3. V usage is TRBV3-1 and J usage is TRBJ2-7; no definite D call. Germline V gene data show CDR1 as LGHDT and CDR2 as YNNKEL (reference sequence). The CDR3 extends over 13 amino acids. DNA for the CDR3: TGTGCCAGCAGTCAAGACCGGACGGGCGAGCAGTACTTC. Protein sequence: CASSQDRTGEQYF.

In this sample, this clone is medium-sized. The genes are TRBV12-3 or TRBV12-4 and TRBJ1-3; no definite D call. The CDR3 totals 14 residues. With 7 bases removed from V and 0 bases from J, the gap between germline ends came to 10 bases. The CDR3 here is CASNQGFSGNTIYF. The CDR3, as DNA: TGTGCCAGCAACCAAGGGTTCTCTGGAAACACCATATATTTT.

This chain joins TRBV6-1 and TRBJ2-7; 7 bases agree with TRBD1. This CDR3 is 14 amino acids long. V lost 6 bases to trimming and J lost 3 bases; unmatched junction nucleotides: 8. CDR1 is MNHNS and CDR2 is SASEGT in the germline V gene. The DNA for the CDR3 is TGTGCCAGCAGGGGGTACCAGGGGGTCTACGAGCAGTACTTC. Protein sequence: CASRGYQGVYEQYF.

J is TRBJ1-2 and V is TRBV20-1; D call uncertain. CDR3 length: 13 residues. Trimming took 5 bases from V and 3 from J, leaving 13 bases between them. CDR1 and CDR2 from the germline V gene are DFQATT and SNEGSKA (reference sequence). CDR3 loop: CSAAIYTDYGYTF. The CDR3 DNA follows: TGCAGTGCTGCCATATACACGGACTATGGCTACACCTTC.

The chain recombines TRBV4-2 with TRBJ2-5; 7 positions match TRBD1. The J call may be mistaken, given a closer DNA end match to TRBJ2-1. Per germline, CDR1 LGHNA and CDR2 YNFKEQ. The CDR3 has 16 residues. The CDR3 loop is CASSQDLTGFNNEQFF. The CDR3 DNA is TGTGCCAGCAGCCAAGATCTGACAGGGTTCAACAATGAGCAGTTCTTC.

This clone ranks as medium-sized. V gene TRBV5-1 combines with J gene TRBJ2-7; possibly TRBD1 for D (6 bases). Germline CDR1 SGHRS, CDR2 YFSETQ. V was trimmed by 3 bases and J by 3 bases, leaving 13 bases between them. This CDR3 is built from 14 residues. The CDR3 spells CASSSGDTIYEQYF. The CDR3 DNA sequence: TGCGCCAGCAGCTCAGGGGATACTATCTACGAGCAGTACTTC.

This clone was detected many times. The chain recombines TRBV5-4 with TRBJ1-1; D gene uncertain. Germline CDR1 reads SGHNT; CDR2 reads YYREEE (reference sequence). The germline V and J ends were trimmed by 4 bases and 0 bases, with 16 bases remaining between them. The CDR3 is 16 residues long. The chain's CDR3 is CASSPSGVGMNTEAFF. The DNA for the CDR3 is TGTGCCAGCAGCCCCTCTGGGGTGGGGATGAACACTGAAGCTTTCTTT.

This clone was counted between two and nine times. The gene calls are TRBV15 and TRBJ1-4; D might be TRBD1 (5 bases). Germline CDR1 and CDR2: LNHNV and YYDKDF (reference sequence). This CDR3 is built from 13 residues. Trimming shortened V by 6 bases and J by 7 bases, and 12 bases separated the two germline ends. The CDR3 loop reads CATRTESSEKLFF. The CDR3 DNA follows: TGTGCCACCAGGACAGAATCCAGTGAAAAACTGTTTTTT.